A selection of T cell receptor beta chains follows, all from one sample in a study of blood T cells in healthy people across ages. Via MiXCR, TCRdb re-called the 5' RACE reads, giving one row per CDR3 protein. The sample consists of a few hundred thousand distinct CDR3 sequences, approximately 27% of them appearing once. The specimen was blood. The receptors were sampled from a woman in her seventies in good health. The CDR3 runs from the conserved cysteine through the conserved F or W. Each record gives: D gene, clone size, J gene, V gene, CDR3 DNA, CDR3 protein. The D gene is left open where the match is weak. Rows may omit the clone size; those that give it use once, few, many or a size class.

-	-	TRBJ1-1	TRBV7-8	TGTGCCAGCAGCTTAGGGGTTACAGGGCTCACTGAAGCTTTCTTT	CASSLGVTGLTEAFF
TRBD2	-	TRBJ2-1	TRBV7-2	TGTGCCAGCAGCTTAGACTTAGCGGGGTACAATGAGCAGTTCTTC	CASSLDLAGYNEQFF
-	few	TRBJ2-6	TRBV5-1	TGCGCCAGCACGGTAACCGATGGGGCCAACGTCCTGACTTTC	CASTVTDGANVLTF
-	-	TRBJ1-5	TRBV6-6	TGTGCCGGCAGTTACGGCCTGGATAGTCAGCCCCAGCATTTT	CAGSYGLDSQPQHF
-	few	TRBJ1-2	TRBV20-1	TGCAGTGCTAGAGATTTTAGGGGTGGCTACACCTTC	CSARDFRGGYTF
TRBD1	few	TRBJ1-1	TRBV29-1	TGCAGCGTTGAAGCCAAATGGACAGGGAACACTGAAGCTTTCTTT	CSVEAKWTGNTEAFF
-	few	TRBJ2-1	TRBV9	TGTGCCAGCAGCGCACACAGGACATCTAACAATGAGCAGTTCTTC	CASSAHRTSNNEQFF
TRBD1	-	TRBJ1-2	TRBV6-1	TGTGCCAGCAGTGAAGCCCTGACAGGGGACTATGGCTACACCTTC	CASSEALTGDYGYTF
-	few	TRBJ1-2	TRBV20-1	TGCAGTGCTAGGCCCAGCGGGGGGAACTATGGCTACACCTTC	CSARPSGGNYGYTF
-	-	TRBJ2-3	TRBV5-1	TGCGCCAGCAGCTTGGCGGGCATTGGCACCACAGATACGCAGTATTTT	CASSLAGIGTTDTQYF
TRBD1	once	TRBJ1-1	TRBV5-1	TGCGCCAGCAGCTTAGCAGGGGGTTTCACTGAAGCTTTCTTT	CASSLAGGFTEAFF
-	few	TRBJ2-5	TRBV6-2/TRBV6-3	TGTGCCAGCAGTTACCACGAGACTGACCAAGAGACCCAGTACTTC	CASSYHETDQETQYF
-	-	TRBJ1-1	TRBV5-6	TGTGCCAGCAGCTTTCGGGGGGGCCGTAACACTGAAGCTTTCTTT	CASSFRGGRNTEAFF
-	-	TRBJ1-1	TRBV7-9	TGTGCCAGCAGCTTGAGGGGTTCTCTTTCGAACACTGAAGCTTTCTTT	CASSLRGSLSNTEAFF
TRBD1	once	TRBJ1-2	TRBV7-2	TGTGCCAGCAGCAACATAGGGGGCGGGAACTATGGCTACACCTTC	CASSNIGGGNYGYTF
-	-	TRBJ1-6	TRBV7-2	TGTGCCAGCAGCGGCCGGAGGGGTAATTCACCCCTCCACTTT	CASSGRRGNSPLHF
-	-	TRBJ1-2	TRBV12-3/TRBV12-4	TGTGCCAGCAGTTTAGGGGGGTCCCTAAACTATGGCTACACCTTC	CASSLGGSLNYGYTF
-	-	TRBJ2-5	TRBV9	TGTGCCAGCAGCGTAGGGCGACTCCAAGAGACCCAGTACTTC	CASSVGRLQETQYF
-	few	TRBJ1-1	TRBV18	TGTGCCAGCTCACCTTCAGTAGGGTTTGGGTACACTGAAGCTTTCTTT	CASSPSVGFGYTEAFF
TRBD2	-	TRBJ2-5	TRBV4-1	TGCGCCAGCAGCCAAGTAACTAGCGGGGTCCAAGAGACCCAGTACTTC	CASSQVTSGVQETQYF
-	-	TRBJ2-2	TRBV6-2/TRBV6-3	TGTGCCAGCCGGTCGCTACTACAGGGGGAGCTGTTTTTT	CASRSLLQGELFF
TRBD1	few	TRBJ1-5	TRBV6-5	TGTGCCAGCAGCCCGACAGGGGGGTATTGGGAGCCCCAGCATTTT	CASSPTGGYWEPQHF
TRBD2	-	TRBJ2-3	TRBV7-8	TGTGCCAGCAGCTTTCGTGGACTAGCGGGCACAGATACGCAGTATTTT	CASSFRGLAGTDTQYF
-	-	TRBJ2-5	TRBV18	TGTGCCAGCTCACCACCAGCTTCCCAAGAGACCCAGTACTTC	CASSPPASQETQYF
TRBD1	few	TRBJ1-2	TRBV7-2	TGTGCCAGCAGCTGGGGACAGGTAGCTAACTATGGCTACACCTTC	CASSWGQVANYGYTF
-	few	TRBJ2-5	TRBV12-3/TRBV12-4	TGTGCCAGCGGGAGGGGGTTCGAAGAGACCCAGTACTTC	CASGRGFEETQYF
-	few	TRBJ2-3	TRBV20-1	TGCAGTGCTCCAAGGTTGGGGGATAGCACAGATACGCAGTATTTT	CSAPRLGDSTDTQYF
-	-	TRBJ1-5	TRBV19	TGTGCCAGTAGTATAATGATGGGGGGCAGCAATCAGCCCCAGCATTTT	CASSIMMGGSNQPQHF
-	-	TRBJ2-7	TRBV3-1	TGTGCCAGCAGCCAAGAACTAATCAGCGACTCCTACGAGCAGTACTTC	CASSQELISDSYEQYF
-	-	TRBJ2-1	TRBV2	TGTGCCAGCAAGGAGGGGGGGAGCTCCTACAATGAGCAGTTCTTC	CASKEGGSSYNEQFF
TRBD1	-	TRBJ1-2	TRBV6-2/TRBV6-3	TGTGCCAGCAGGGGACAGATCTATGGCTACACCTTC	CASRGQIYGYTF